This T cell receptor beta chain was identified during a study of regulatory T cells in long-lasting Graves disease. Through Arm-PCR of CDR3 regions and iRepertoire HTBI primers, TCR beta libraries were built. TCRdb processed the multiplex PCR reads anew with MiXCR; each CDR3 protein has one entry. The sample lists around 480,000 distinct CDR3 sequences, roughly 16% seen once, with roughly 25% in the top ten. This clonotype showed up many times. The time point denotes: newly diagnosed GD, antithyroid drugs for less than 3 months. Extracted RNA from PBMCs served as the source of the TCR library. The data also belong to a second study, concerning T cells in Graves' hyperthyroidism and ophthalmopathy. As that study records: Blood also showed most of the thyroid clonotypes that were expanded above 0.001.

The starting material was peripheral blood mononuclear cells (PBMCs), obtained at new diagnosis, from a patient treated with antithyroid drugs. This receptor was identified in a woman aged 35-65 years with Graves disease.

The CDR3 nucleotides are TGTGCCAGCTCACCAGGCAGTAACTATGGCTACACCTTC. It translates to CASSPGSNYGYTF. The chain combines TRBV18 with TRBJ1-2; D ambiguous. The V gene lost 2 bases and the J gene lost 1 base, with 5 bases spanning the gap. This CDR3 is 13 amino acids long. The germline CDR1 and CDR2 sequences are KGHSH and LQKENI.